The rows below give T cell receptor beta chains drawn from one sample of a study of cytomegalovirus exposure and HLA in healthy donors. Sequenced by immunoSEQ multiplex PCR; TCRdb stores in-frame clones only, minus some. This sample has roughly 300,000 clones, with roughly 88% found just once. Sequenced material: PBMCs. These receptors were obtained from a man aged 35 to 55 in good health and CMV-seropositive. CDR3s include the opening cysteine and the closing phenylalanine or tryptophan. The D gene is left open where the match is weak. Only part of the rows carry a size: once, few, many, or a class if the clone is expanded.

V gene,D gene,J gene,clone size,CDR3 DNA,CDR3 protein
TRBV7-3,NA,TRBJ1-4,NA,TGTGCCAGCAGCTTAAGGGCAGGTAATGAAAAACTGTTTTTT,CASSLRAGNEKLFF
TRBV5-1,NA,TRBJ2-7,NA,TGCGCCAGCAGCCCCGGGGGTGGGCTCGAGCAGTACTTC,CASSPGGGLEQYF
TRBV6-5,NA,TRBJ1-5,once,TGTGCCAGCAGCAAGGGACATAACAATCAGCCCCAGCATTTT,CASSKGHNNQPQHF
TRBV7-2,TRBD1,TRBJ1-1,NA,TGTGCCAGCAGCCAATACAGGGGCTCCCCCGGCAACACTGAAGCTTTCTTT,CASSQYRGSPGNTEAFF
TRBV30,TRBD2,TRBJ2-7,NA,TGTGCCGGCGTAGCGGGAGGCCGCTACGAGCAGTACTTC,CAGVAGGRYEQYF
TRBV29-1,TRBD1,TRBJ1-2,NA,TGCAGCGTTGAAGGTGACCTAAGGGGACAGGCGGACTATGGCTACACCTTC,CSVEGDLRGQADYGYTF
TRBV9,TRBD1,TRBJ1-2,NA,TGTGCCAGCAGCGTAGGGGCAGGGGGCAATAGTAAGGATGGCTACACCTTC,CASSVGAGGNSKDGYTF
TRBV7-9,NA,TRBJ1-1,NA,TGTGCCAGCAGCTTACACCCGGGGGAAGCTTTCTTT,CASSLHPGEAFF
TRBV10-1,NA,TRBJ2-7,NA,TGCGCCAGCAGTGAAGGACAGAATCACGAGCAGTACTTC,CASSEGQNHEQYF
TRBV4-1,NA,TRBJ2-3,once,TGCGCCAGCAATTGGGGTAGCGGAGATACGCAGTATTTT,CASNWGSGDTQYF
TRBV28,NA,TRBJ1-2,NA,TGTGCCAGCAGCCTAGCGGGGCAGAGGGGCTACACCTTC,CASSLAGQRGYTF
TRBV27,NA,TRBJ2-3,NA,TGTGCCAGCAGTTCCCAACGGTACACAGATACGCAGTATTTT,CASSSQRYTDTQYF
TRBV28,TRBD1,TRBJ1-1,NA,TGTGCCAGCAGAACGGGACAGGGCACTGAAGCTTTCTTT,CASRTGQGTEAFF
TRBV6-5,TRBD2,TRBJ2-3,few,TGTGCCAGCAGGAGCGGGAGGGGCACAGATACGCAGTATTTT,CASRSGRGTDTQYF
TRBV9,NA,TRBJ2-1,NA,TGTGCCAGCAGCGAGGGGGGGGCGGACAGAAGCTCCTACAATGAGCAGTTCTTC,CASSEGGADRSSYNEQFF
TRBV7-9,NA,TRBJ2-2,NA,TGTGCCAGCAGCTCGGGACAGAACACCGGGGAGCTGTTTTTT,CASSSGQNTGELFF
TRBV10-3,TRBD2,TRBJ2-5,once,TGTGCCATCAGTACTAGCGGGAGGTCCCAAGAGACCCAGTACTTC,CAISTSGRSQETQYF
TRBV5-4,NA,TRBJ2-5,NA,TGTGCCAGCAGCTCCCGGGACTCCCACCCAGAGACCCAGTACTTC,CASSSRDSHPETQYF
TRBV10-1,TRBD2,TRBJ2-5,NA,TGCGCCAGCAGTGACAATAGCGGGAGGGCCCGAGAGACCCAGTACTTC,CASSDNSGRARETQYF
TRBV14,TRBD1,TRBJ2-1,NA,TGTGCCAGCAGCCAACTGACAGGGTACAATGAGCAGTTCTTC,CASSQLTGYNEQFF
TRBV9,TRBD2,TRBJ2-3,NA,TGTGCCAGCAGCGAGGTCGGGGCGGGAGGAACAGATACGCAGTATTTT,CASSEVGAGGTDTQYF
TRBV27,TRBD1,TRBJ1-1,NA,TGTGCCAGCAGACGACAGGGAGTAGATGAAGCTTTCTTT,CASRRQGVDEAFF
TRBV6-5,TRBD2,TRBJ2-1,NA,TGTGCCAGCAGTAGTGAGCGGGAGCGATTGGATGAGCAGTTCTTC,CASSSERERLDEQFF
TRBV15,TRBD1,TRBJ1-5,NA,TGTGCCACCACACCAGACAGGGGGCGAGAGCCCCAGCATTTT,CATTPDRGREPQHF
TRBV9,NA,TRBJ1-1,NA,TGTGCCAGCAGCGTAGGCGGGGCAGACACTGAAGCTTTCTTT,CASSVGGADTEAFF
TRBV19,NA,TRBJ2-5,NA,TGTGCCAGTAGTTCACTTTCGGGGTTATACGAGACCCAGTACTTC,CASSSLSGLYETQYF
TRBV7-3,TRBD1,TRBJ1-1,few,TGTGCCAGCAGGTACGGAACAGGGGACACTGAAGCTTTCTTT,CASRYGTGDTEAFF
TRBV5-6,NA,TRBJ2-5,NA,TGTGCCAGCAGCTTGGCCCCGGAGGGGTACCAAGAGACCCAGTACTTC,CASSLAPEGYQETQYF
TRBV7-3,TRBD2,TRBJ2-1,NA,TGTGCCACCTCGACTAGCGGTGGGAGATGGGGGTACAATGAGCAGTTCTTC,CATSTSGGRWGYNEQFF
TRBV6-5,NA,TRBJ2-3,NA,TGTGCCAGCAGTTACTCGTCCGCAGATACGCAGTATTTT,CASSYSSADTQYF
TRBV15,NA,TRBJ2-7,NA,TGTGCCACCAGCAGAGATTTGAGGGACTCCACCCGTCGCGAGCAGTACTTC,CATSRDLRDSTRREQYF
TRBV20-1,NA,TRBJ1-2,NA,TGCAGTGCTAGACAGGGATATGGCTACACCTTC,CSARQGYGYTF
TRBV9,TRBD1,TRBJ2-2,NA,TGTGCCAGCAGCCCTACAGGGGGAACCACCGGGGAGCTGTTTTTT,CASSPTGGTTGELFF
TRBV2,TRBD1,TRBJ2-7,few,TGTGCCAGCAGGGACCGGGACAGGGGTTTTTACGAGCAGTACTTC,CASRDRDRGFYEQYF
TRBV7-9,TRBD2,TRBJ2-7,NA,TGTGCCAGCAGCCCAGTACAGCGGGGGATCACCTACGAGCAGTACTTC,CASSPVQRGITYEQYF
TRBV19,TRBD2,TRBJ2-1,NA,TGTGCCTCTTGGGGACTAGCGGGAGGATCCGAGCAGTTCTTC,CASWGLAGGSEQFF
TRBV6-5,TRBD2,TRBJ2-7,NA,TGTGCCAGCAGTTCTCGCCTCGGGAGGGCCGGCTACGAGCAGTACTTC,CASSSRLGRAGYEQYF
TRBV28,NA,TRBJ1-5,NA,TGTGCCAGCAGTGTGGGGACACTAGGTCAGCCCCAGCATTTT,CASSVGTLGQPQHF
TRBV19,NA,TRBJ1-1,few,TGTGCCAGTAGTAAATCAGGACAGACGAACACTGAAGCTTTCTTT,CASSKSGQTNTEAFF
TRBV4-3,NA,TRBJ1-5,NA,TGCGCCAGCAGCCAAGATGGCTACACGGGTCAGCCCCAGCATTTT,CASSQDGYTGQPQHF